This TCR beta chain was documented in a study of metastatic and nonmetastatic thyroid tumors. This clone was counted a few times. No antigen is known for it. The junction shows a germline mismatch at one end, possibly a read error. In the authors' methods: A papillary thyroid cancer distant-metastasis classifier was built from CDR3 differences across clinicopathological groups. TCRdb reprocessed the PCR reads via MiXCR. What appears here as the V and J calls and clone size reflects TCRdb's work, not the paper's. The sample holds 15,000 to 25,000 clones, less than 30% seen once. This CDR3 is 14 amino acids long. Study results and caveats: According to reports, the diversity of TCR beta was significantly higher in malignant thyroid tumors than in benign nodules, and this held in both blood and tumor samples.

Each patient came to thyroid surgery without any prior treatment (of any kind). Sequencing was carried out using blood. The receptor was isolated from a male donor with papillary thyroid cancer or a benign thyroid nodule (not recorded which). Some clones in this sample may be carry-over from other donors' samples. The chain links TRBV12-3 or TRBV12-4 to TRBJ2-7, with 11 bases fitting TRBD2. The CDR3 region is CASSLAGGPYEQYF. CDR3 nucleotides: TGTGCCAGCAGTCTAGCGGGAGGTCCCTACGAGCAGTACTTC.